This T cell receptor (beta chain) was captured in a study of blood T cell repertoires in COVID-19. Overall study context: Acute and convalescent COVID-19 specimens originated in the United States, Italy and Spain. T cells, B-cell-depleted T cells, or PBMCs provided the cDNA or gDNA that served as material.

Trimming took 5 bases from V and 2 from J; bases not matched to a gene: 1. Germline CDR1 is SEHNR and CDR2 is FQNEAQ (reference sequence). This CDR3 has 13 residues. Method: immunoSEQ multiplex PCR; TCRdb's copy keeps in-frame clones and lacks some. The profile shows about 120,000 clones, roughly 82% of them singletons. This sequence was found in a human donor in a cohort sampled during active COVID-19. The sequenced sample was peripheral blood. The chain carries TRBV7-9 and TRBJ2-5; 8 bases agree with TRBD1. In nucleotides, the CDR3 is TGTGCCAGCAGCCGACAGGGGCAAGAGACCCAGTACTTC. Translated, it gives CASSRQGQETQYF.